This T cell receptor beta chain was profiled in a study of glioma-infiltrating T cells after dendritic cell vaccination. Up to 2 ug genomic DNA was used for TCRB CDR3 amplification. Measured with immunoSEQ multiplex PCR; TCRdb has only the in-frame clones, and not every one. The sample yields roughly 100,000 clones, roughly 79% seen once. This CDR3 has 16 residues. Per the germline V gene, CDR1 is SEHNR and CDR2 is FQNEAQ (reference sequence). The V segment lost 1 base and the J segment 1 base; nucleotides outside the gene matches: 4. The chain is built from TRBV7-9 and TRBJ2-3, with TRBD2 matching 8 bases. The sequence was collected from a human donor with glioblastoma. Sequences were derived from blood, sampled before dendritic cell vaccination. CDR3 nucleotides: TGTGCCAGCAGCTTAGTAGCGGGGACCGGCACAGATACGCAGTATTTT. Residues: CASSLVAGTGTDTQYF.